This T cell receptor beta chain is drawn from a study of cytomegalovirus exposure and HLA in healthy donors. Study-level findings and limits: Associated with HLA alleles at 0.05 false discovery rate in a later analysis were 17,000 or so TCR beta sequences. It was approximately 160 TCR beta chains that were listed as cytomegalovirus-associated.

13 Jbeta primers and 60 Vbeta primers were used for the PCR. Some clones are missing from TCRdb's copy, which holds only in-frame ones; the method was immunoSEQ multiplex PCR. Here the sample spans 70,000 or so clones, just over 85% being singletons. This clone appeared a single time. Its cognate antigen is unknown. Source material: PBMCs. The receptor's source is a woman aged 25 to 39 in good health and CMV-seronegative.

CDR3 DNA: TGTGCCATCAGTGACCGAACGACAGGGCACGAGCAGTACTTC. Translating gives CAISDRTTGHEQYF. This sequence joins TRBV10-3 and TRBJ2-7; 7 nucleotides line up with TRBD1. The CDR3 totals 14 residues. Looked up from germline, CDR1 is ENHRY and CDR2 is SYGVKD. V lost 3 bases to trimming and J lost 5 bases; unmatched junction nucleotides: 7.